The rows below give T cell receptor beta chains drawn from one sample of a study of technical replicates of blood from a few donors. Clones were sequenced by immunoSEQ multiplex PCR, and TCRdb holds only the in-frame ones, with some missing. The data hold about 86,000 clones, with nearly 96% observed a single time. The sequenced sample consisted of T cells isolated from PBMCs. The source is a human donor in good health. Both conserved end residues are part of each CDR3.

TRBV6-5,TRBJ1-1,CASSLDSPEAFF
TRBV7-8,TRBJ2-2,CASSLGTASRELFF
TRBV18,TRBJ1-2,CASSLQGYGYTF
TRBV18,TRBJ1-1,CASSPMDRATEAFF
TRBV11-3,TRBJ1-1,CASSQQYPEAFF
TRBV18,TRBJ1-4,CASSGLDGQSEKLFF
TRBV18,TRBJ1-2,CASSPSENYGYTF
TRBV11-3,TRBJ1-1,CASSLDRNTEAFF
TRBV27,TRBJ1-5,CASSSGVKPQHF
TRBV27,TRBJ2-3,CASSRLAGAHTDTQYF